Following are 19 T cell receptor beta chains from one sample sequenced in a study of blood T cell repertoires in COVID-19. Profiled with immunoSEQ multiplex PCR; TCRdb holds only in-frame clones, not every one. The table records around 380,000 clones, 81% of them present only once. Sequencing was done on a sample of peripheral blood. Receptor source: a human donor with acute or convalescent COVID-19. The donor label of this sample is uncertain.

The rearrangement joins TRBV3-1 (or the pseudogene TRBV3-2) to TRBJ1-1; D might be TRBD1 (5 bases). V shed 0 bases and J shed 1 base, with 6 bases lying between them. Looked up from germline, CDR1 is LGHDT and CDR2 is YNNKEL (reference sequence). This CDR3 spans 14 amino acids. The DNA for the CDR3 is TGTGCCAGCAGCCAAGACAGGGCGAACACTGAAGCTTTCTTT. Translation: CASSQDRANTEAFF.

The gene calls are TRBV19 and TRBJ2-7; no clear D gene. Trimming stripped 4 bases from V and 0 bases from J, with 10 bases between. The CDR3 is 14 amino acids. Germline CDR1 and CDR2: LNHDA and SQIVND (reference sequence). The chain's CDR3 is CASSTGSASYEQYF. The CDR3 bases are TGTGCCAGTAGTACCGGGTCGGCCTCCTACGAGCAGTACTTC. Based on the CDR3 plus reference TRBV19 and TRBJ2-7, the full variable domain is DGGITQSPKYLFRKEGQNVTLSCEQNLNHDAMYWYRQDPGQGLRLIYYSQIVNDFQKGDIAEGYSVSREKKESFPLTVTSAQKNPTAFYLCASSTGSASYEQYFGPGTRLTVT.

The chain recombines TRBV9 with TRBJ2-2, with 14 bases fitting TRBD2. The CDR3 extends over 19 amino acids. Germline values: CDR1 SGDLS, CDR2 YYNGEE. The V segment lost 0 bases and the J segment 3 bases; nucleotides outside the gene matches: 7. The CDR3 sequence is CASSVERGTSGRDTGELFF. The CDR3, as DNA: TGTGCCAGCAGCGTAGAGAGGGGGACTAGCGGGAGAGACACCGGGGAGCTGTTTTTT.

V usage is TRBV6-5 and J usage is TRBJ1-1; no clear D gene. V gave up 5 bases and J gave up 3 bases, with 4 bases separating them. The CDR3 runs 11 residues. The germline CDR1 and CDR2 sequences are MNHEY and SVGAGI. In nucleotides, the CDR3 is TGTGCCAGCAGTACATACACTGAAGCTTTCTTT. Its protein is CASSTYTEAFF.

This chain links TRBV30 with TRBJ1-2, with 7 bases fitting TRBD1. The CDR3 sequence is 15 residues long. V lost 3 bases, J lost 4 bases, and 11 bases stayed unmatched. Germline assignment: CDR1 GTSNPN and CDR2 SVGIG (reference sequence). CDR3 coding DNA: TGTGCCTGGAGGCCCGTGGACAGGCCCTTCTATGGCTACACCTTC. It encodes CAWRPVDRPFYGYTF.

The genes are TRBV18 and TRBJ1-5; 9 bases fit TRBD1. J gave up 6 bases and V 5 bases, and 11 bases lay outside the gene matches. Germline V gives CDR1 KGHSH, CDR2 LQKENI. This CDR3 region has 16 residues. DNA of the CDR3: TGTGCCAGCTCATCGAACACAGGGGGCGTTTCTCAGCCCCAGCATTTT. The encoded protein is CASSSNTGGVSQPQHF.

This chain connects TRBV28 to TRBJ1-1; D is unclear. The CDR3 totals 15 residues. Trimming stripped 6 bases from V and 7 bases from J, with 21 bases between. The germline CDR1 and CDR2 sequences are MDHEN and SYDVKM. This CDR3 reads CASRAGRSVVNEAFF. CDR3 bases: TGTGCCAGCAGAGCTGGGCGTTCGGTTGTTAATGAAGCTTTCTTT. Together with reference TRBV28 and TRBJ1-1, the CDR3 gives the full variable domain: DVKVTQSSRYLVKRTGEKVFLECVQDMDHENMFWYRQDPGLGLRLIYFSYDVKMKEKGDIPEGYSVSREKKERFSLILESASTNQTSMYLCASRAGRSVVNEAFFGQGTRLTVV.

The genes are TRBV5-5 and TRBJ2-2; tentatively, D is TRBD1 (6 bases). Germline V gene lookup returns CDR1 SGHKS and CDR2 YYEKEE (reference sequence). The CDR3 length is 16 residues. Trimming took 1 base from V and 3 from J, leaving 13 bases between them. CDR3 in DNA: TGTGCCAGCAGCTTGAGTACAGGGCGCGACACCGGGGAGCTGTTTTTT. Amino acid sequence: CASSLSTGRDTGELFF.

This chain uses TRBV9 with TRBJ1-2, with 7 bases identical to TRBD1. V lost 3 bases, J lost 0 bases, and 11 bases stayed unmatched. Germline CDR1 reads SGDLS; CDR2 reads YYNGEE. This CDR3 is built from 17 residues. CDR3 region: CASSEGQNRSSNYGYTF. The CDR3 DNA follows: TGTGCCAGCAGCGAGGGACAGAACAGGTCATCTAACTATGGCTACACCTTC.

The sample holds a few counts of this clone. The rearrangement links TRBV4-2 to TRBJ1-6; possible D gene TRBD1, 6 bases. V shed 4 bases and J shed 7 bases, with 14 bases lying between them. CDR3 size: 15 residues. The V gene's germline CDR1 is LGHNA and CDR2 YNFKEQ. CDR3 DNA sequence: TGTGCCAGCAGCCGAACAGGGTTTCGGAATTCACCCCTCCACTTT. This translates into CASSRTGFRNSPLHF.

The J gene is TRBJ2-3, the V gene TRBV7-2, with a weak D call TRBD2 (6 bases). Trimming removed 1 base at V and 4 bases at J, with 12 bases between. This CDR3 is built from 15 residues. The germline CDR1 and CDR2 sequences are SGHTA and FQGNSA. The CDR3 reads CASSLVASASDTQYF. The DNA of the CDR3 is TGTGCCAGCAGCTTAGTAGCTAGCGCTTCAGATACGCAGTATTTT.

With regard to this clone: The same CDR3 can be traced to other DNA sequences in this sample. The J gene is TRBJ2-7, the V gene TRBV28; no definite D call. V was trimmed by 4 bases and J by 6 bases, leaving 10 bases between them. Germline lookup yields CDR1 MDHEN and CDR2 SYDVKM. The CDR3 has 12 residues. The CDR3 sequence is CASSYRVGEQYF. In DNA, the CDR3 is TGTGCCAGCAGTTACCGGGTGGGCGAGCAGTACTTC. The entire variable domain, with the rest obtained from reference TRBV28 and TRBJ2-7, is as follows: DVKVTQSSRYLVKRTGEKVFLECVQDMDHENMFWYRQDPGLGLRLIYFSYDVKMKEKGDIPEGYSVSREKKERFSLILESASTNQTSMYLCASSYRVGEQYFGPGTRLTVT.

The genes are TRBV10-1 and TRBJ1-1, with 8 bases that match TRBD1. The length of the CDR3 is 16 residues. V shed 4 bases and J 0 bases; nucleotides not matched to a gene: 7. Looked up from germline, CDR1 is WNHNN and CDR2 is SYGVQD (reference sequence). DNA of the CDR3: TGCGCCAGCAGTGTGGGACAGGCCTCCATGAACACTGAAGCTTTCTTT. Its protein product is CASSVGQASMNTEAFF.

The genes are TRBV7-9 and TRBJ1-5; no firm D call. V was pared by 5 bases and J by 8 bases, with 19 bases between. Germline values: CDR1 SEHNR, CDR2 FQNEAQ (reference sequence). This CDR3 spans 15 amino acids. CDR3 sequence reads: CASSLGDGIIEPQHF. CDR3 DNA: TGTGCCAGCAGCCTTGGAGACGGAATAATTGAGCCCCAGCATTTT.

V and J are TRBV30 and TRBJ1-6; D remains ambiguous. Between the trimmed V and J ends, which lost 3 bases and 6 bases, there was a span of 9 bases. Germline assignment: CDR1 GTSNPN and CDR2 SVGIG (reference sequence). The CDR3 covers 13 residues. As DNA, the CDR3 is TGTGCCTGGAGCGGTCTACGTAATTCACCCCTCCACTTT. Translated, it gives CAWSGLRNSPLHF.

The chain recombines TRBV19 with TRBJ2-7, with a tentative D call TRBD2 (6 bases). The CDR3 is 15 amino acids. Per germline, CDR1 LNHDA and CDR2 SQIVND (reference sequence). The V end lost 4 bases, the J end lost 0 bases, and 13 bases lay between the germline ends. The chain's CDR3 is CASSTPRGLSYEQYF. DNA of the CDR3: TGTGCCAGTAGTACTCCGCGGGGCCTCTCCTACGAGCAGTACTTC.

The chain links TRBV6-2 or TRBV6-3 to TRBJ1-5, with D unresolved. The CDR3 covers 15 residues. Trimming stripped 6 bases from V and 2 bases from J, with 14 bases between. Germline assignment: CDR1 MNHEY and CDR2 SVGEGT. CDR3 DNA sequence: TGTGCCAGCAGCAGGAGGTTTGGGGGCAATCAGCCCCAGCATTTT. It codes for CASSRRFGGNQPQHF.

This rearrangement joins TRBV7-9 to TRBJ2-7; TRBD1 agrees at 10 bases. The germline V gene has CDR1 SEHNR and CDR2 FQNEAQ (reference sequence). The CDR3 extends over 14 amino acids. Trimming removed 5 bases from V and 6 bases from J; junction bases left unmatched: 7. The CDR3 here is CASSIGTGDGEQYF. As DNA, the CDR3 is TGTGCCAGCAGCATCGGGACAGGGGACGGCGAGCAGTACTTC.

In its sample, this clone was seen a few times. The chain has TRBV5-1 and TRBJ2-3; maybe TRBD2 (6 bases). Deletions cut 0 bases from V and 0 bases from J, with 11 bases between. The CDR3 contains 16 residues. From germline, CDR1 is SGHRS and CDR2 YFSETQ. This chain's CDR3 is CASSLAGGLSTDTQYF. CDR3 bases: TGCGCCAGCAGCTTGGCTGGGGGACTCAGCACAGATACGCAGTATTTT.